The clone carrying this T cell receptor beta chain was seen a single time. Germline loops: CDR1 SGHNT, CDR2 YENEEA. V was shortened by 6 bases and J by 3 bases, with 12 bases between the two germline ends. This CDR3 is built from 15 residues. This sample is drawn from a study of preoperative IRX-2 immunotherapy in early breast cancer. The treatment: preoperative locoregional IRX-2 cytokine immunotherapy. This phase Ib study tested locoregional IRX-2 cytokine immunotherapy given before surgery. Sequencing was performed with immunoSEQ multiplex PCR; in TCRdb, only in-frame clones are kept and a portion is missing. This sample has about 98,000 clones; around 86% occur once, and the top ten carry approximately 2%.

This specimen consisted of tumor tissue, obtained after IRX-2 immunotherapy. This clonotype was obtained from a human donor with breast cancer. V gene TRBV11-3 combines with J gene TRBJ2-6; no reliable D call. CDR3 protein: CASSFPMVGANVLTF. In nucleotides, the CDR3 is TGTGCCAGCAGTTTTCCCATGGTTGGGGCCAACGTCCTGACTTTC.